The present entry profiles one T cell receptor (beta chain) with its context. The antigen is unknown. Authors of the study amplified TCR beta CDR3 regions from RNA transcripts. The TCR CDR3 first-round RT-PCR relied on the HTBI primer set. In TCRdb, the multiplex PCR reads were re-called with MiXCR into one record per CDR3 protein. Of 480,000 or so distinct CDR3 sequences detected, about 45% appear once; the ten largest clones hold about 45%. The CDR3 is 14 amino acids. CDR1 is SNHLY and CDR2 is FYNNEI in the germline V gene. V shed 3 bases and J shed 9 bases, with 12 bases lying between them. The data stem from a study of T cells in Graves' hyperthyroidism and ophthalmopathy. Study-level points and caveats: By a 13 V-J model, ophthalmopathy was set apart from stable hyperthyroidism. A median 6.5 months before onset, the model predicted ophthalmopathy. Blood also showed most of the thyroid clonotypes that were expanded above 0.001.

Sequencing was performed on peripheral blood or thyroid tissue (not recorded which). The TCR originated in an adult woman with Graves' disease, either hyperthyroidism or ophthalmopathy (not recorded which). This sequence joins TRBV2 and TRBJ1-6; maybe TRBD1 (5 bases). CDR3 nucleotide sequence: TGTGCCAGCAGTGAGGTAGGGAGGGGTTCACCCCTCCACTTT. As protein: CASSEVGRGSPLHF.